The clone carrying this T cell receptor beta chain was seen a single time. Its matching antigen is unknown. The entry originates in a study of shared clonotypes between healthy human individuals. Looking at the study overall: Plates per donor: three CD4 naive, three CD4 memory, two CD8 naive, one CD8 memory.

The CDR3 has 13 residues. Germline values: CDR1 SNHLY, CDR2 FYNNEI. The V and J ends lost 3 bases and 1 base respectively, with 6 bases between them. In the original processing: Filtering of immunoSEQ junctional sequences could not match full-length read filtering. The assay was immunoSEQ multiplex PCR, and TCRdb's table has in-frame clones only and misses some. From that table come the V and J calls and clone size; the DNA was used to work out D and trimming. Of millions of clones detected, approximately 95% appear once; the ten largest clones hold about 0.37%. Overall study results and limits: Genetic and exposure-history diversity was limited by the few donors. Estimated richness values were generally larger in naive subsets than in memory subsets.

This TCR was sampled from a man younger than 30 in good health. Some clones in this sample may be carry-over from other donors' samples. The sample was naive CD4+ T cells from PBMCs. Indicated subset: CD45RA+ positively selected. V and J are TRBV2 and TRBJ1-1; D not certain. This CDR3 is CASSDEENTEAFF. The CDR3 nucleotides read TGTGCCAGCAGTGATGAGGAGAACACTGAAGCTTTCTTT.